The sequence of this T cell receptor beta chain was determined in a study of graft-versus-host responses after intestinal transplantation listed by TCRdb under 2021. Study-wide context: Recipients received multivisceral, liver-intestinal, or isolated intestinal transplants. After intestinal transplantation, graft-versus-host and host-versus-graft alloreactive T cell clones were followed in the graft, circulation and bone marrow using bulk TCR-beta CDR3 sequencing. Alloreactive clones were identified by sequencing pre-transplant mixed lymphocyte reaction products and comparing these products with unstimulated pre-transplant donor and recipient T cells. Instead of going to the commercial service, samples from three later patients were sequenced in-house on an Illumina MiSeq and processed with MiXCR. All recipients received anti-thymocyte globulin induction followed by maintenance tacrolimus and steroids for two to four years. A cohort of some 24 intestinal transplant recipients, including one retransplant, was enrolled, and a few patients lacking pretransplant specimens were excluded. A peak of at least 4% donor T cells among recipient peripheral blood mononuclear cells was the definition used for donor T cell macrochimerism. The research as a whole found: The conclusions were limited by the relatively low number and heterogeneity of the intestinal transplant patients. In patients with donor T cell macrochimerism, the allografts had high GvH to HvG T cell clonal ratios. GvH clones were found in recipient bone marrow, and some of the GvH clones appeared earlier in ileal mucosa or blood, which is consistent with an intestinal mucosal origin. Early after transplant, peak levels of circulating GvH clones were associated with declines in HvG clones.

Trimming at the junction amounts to 6 bases on V and 0 bases on J, and the germline ends lie 9 bases apart. The CDR3 sequence holds 15 residues, the cysteine and phenylalanine included. Here the CDR3 DNA is all that survives: 45 bases in frame from base 1. From a lookup of the germline V gene (reference sequence), CDR1 and CDR2 are MNHEY and SMNVEV. As regards this clone: Its recognized antigen is unknown. Base quality data are lacking; no much larger clone is found one base away.

The library came from the immunoSEQ multiplex PCR assay. For most patients, genomic DNA was isolated using the Qiagen DNeasy Blood and Tissue Kit and was shipped frozen to Adaptive Biotechnologies for TCR sequencing. Adaptive Biotechnologies carried out high-throughput TCR-beta CDR3 sequencing of genomic DNA for most patients. As for how the authors treated the data: Adaptive's ImmunoSEQ software was the source of the TCR sequencing data for about 20 patients, while a few other patients were processed with MiXCR and VDJtools. To correct CD4 versus CD8 sorting errors, any sequence found in both subsets at a frequency ratio below 5:1 was removed. Because the origin of CDR3 nucleotide sequences shared between donor and recipient could not be assigned, those sequences were removed. Alloreactive clones required at least 2-fold expansion over unstimulated cells and minimum CFSE-low frequency of 0.002% (template counts) or 0.001% (read counts). Clones were considered mappable if detected in sequenced pre-transplant spleen, lymph node, or MLR CFSE-low populations of the donor or recipient. Cumulative frequency of alloreactive clones was calculated as a percentage of all sequences weighted by copy number. What TCRdb holds here is the immuneACCESS table cut down to in-frame rearrangements. Part of the clones is not present; checked against another copy, under half of the missing clones reflect an unresolved V gene, and the others are unexplained. V and J calls and clone size are those listed in that table; D and trimming were worked out from the DNA. This sample lists about 50,000 clones; about 90% were detected once. The ten biggest clones cover over 2% of the sample.

The sample's time point, from its label and the paper: cells obtained before transplantation from donor or recipient. CD3+CD4+ and CD3+CD8+ populations were FACS-sorted from unstimulated pre-transplant donor and recipient cells taken from spleen or lymph nodes. The rearrangement joined TRBV27 to TRBJ2-6; the D gene remains uncertain. The clonotype comes from a human donor who was the organ donor for an intestinal transplant. The sample was unstimulated CD4+ T cells sorted from spleen or lymph node cells, taken before transplant. This receptor has the CDR3 CASSPTASGANVLTF. The base sequence is TGTGCCAGCAGCCCAACAGCCTCTGGGGCCAACGTCCTGACTTTC.